Included here is one TCR beta chain sequence, with context. This table comes from immunoSEQ multiplex PCR, and its TCRdb copy is limited to in-frame clones, with some not included. The data contain around 310,000 clones, roughly 86% of them singletons. Germline values: CDR1 SGHDN, CDR2 FVKESK. This CDR3 is built from 14 residues. Trimming cost V 3 bases and J 2 bases, with 7 bases left between them. This sample was taken from a study of blood T cell repertoires in COVID-19. This sequence joins TRBV14 and TRBJ2-2, with D tentatively TRBD2 (6 bases). This TCR was recovered from a woman aged 25 to 39 who had recovered from COVID-19. Sequencing was done on a sample of PBMCs or T cells enriched from blood (not recorded which). The CDR3 nucleotides read TGTGCCAGCAGCCAGACTAGAAACACCGGGGAGCTGTTTTTT. It yields the protein CASSQTRNTGELFF.